This entry features one TCR beta chain sequence. As yet, its antigen is unknown. This sample is part of a study of chemoradiotherapy in HPV16-positive cancers. Germline V gives CDR1 MNHNS, CDR2 SASEGT. The length of the CDR3 is 20 residues. V lost 1 base, J lost 0 bases, and 7 bases stayed unmatched. Libraries were prepared by immunoSEQ multiplex PCR; TCRdb keeps only in-frame clonotypes and omits some of them. Of just under 5,000 clones in the sample, 91% were seen once. Study results and caveats: For HPV16-positive patients, expanding HPV-responsive T cells associated with longer recurrence-free survival. HPV-specific T cells were functionally defined from only a couple of HPV16-positive patients. Non-HPV-specific T cells did not expand in tumors during treatment, whereas candidate HPV-specific clones and E7-related motifs did.

The receptor was isolated from a human donor with HPV-associated anogenital cancer. The sequencing used tumor tissue, collected from a patient who underwent chemoradiotherapy. V and J are TRBV6-1 and TRBJ2-4; TRBD2 aligns across 15 bases. The CDR3 DNA reads TGTGCCAGCAGTGAAGGAAGGACTAGCGGGGGGGCAAGAGCCAAAAACATTCAGTACTTC. Encoded protein: CASSEGRTSGGARAKNIQYF.